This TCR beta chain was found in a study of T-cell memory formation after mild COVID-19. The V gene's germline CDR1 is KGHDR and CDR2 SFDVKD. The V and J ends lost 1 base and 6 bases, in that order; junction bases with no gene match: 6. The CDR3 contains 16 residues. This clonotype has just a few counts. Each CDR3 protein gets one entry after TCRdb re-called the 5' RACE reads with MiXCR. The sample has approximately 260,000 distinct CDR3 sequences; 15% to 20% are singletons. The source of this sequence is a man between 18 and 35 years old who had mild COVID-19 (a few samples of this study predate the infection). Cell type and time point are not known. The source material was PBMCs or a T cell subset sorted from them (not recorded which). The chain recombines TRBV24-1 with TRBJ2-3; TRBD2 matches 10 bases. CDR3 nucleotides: TGTGCCACCAGTGATTTAAAGCGGGGGGGAGATGATACGCAGTATTTT. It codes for CATSDLKRGGDDTQYF.